The rows below give T cell receptor beta chains drawn from one sample of a study of CD8+ T cells in alopecia areata. Libraries were prepared by immunoSEQ multiplex PCR; TCRdb keeps only in-frame clonotypes and omits some of them. The table shows more than 150,000 clones, with roughly three fifths occurring only once. The starting material was CD8+ T cells sorted from blood, obtained at week 24, from a patient treated with tofacitinib. The source is a human donor with alopecia areata. CDR3s include the opening cysteine and the closing phenylalanine or tryptophan. Each record gives: V gene, D gene, CDR3 length, clone size, J gene, CDR3 DNA, CDR3 protein. The D gene is left open where the match is weak. Expanded clones are given a class, and other clones once, few, many or no size at all.

v_call: TRBV7-9
d_call: NA
cdr3_length: 15
clone_size: NA
j_call: TRBJ1-1
cdr3_nt: TGTGCCAGCAGCGAACAGGGAGCCATGAACACTGAAGCTTTCTTT
cdr3_aa: CASSEQGAMNTEAFF

v_call: TRBV9
d_call: TRBD2
cdr3_length: 15
clone_size: NA
j_call: TRBJ2-3
cdr3_nt: TGTGCCAGCAGCGGACTAGCGGGGGGGCCAGATACGCAGTATTTT
cdr3_aa: CASSGLAGGPDTQYF

v_call: TRBV6-4
d_call: TRBD2
cdr3_length: 15
clone_size: few
j_call: TRBJ2-3
cdr3_nt: TGTGCCAGCAGTGAGGGGACTAGCGGCACAGATACGCAGTATTTT
cdr3_aa: CASSEGTSGTDTQYF

v_call: TRBV2
d_call: NA
cdr3_length: 15
clone_size: NA
j_call: TRBJ2-5
cdr3_nt: TGTGCCAGCAGTGACGAGGGTCCGAGTCGAGAGACCCAGTACTTC
cdr3_aa: CASSDEGPSRETQYF

v_call: TRBV30
d_call: TRBD1
cdr3_length: 18
clone_size: few
j_call: TRBJ1-5
cdr3_nt: TGTGCCTGGAGTCAAAGGGGGACCGGGACAGCAGAAAATCAGCCCCAGCATTTT
cdr3_aa: CAWSQRGTGTAENQPQHF

v_call: TRBV29-1
d_call: TRBD1
cdr3_length: 14
clone_size: few
j_call: TRBJ2-4
cdr3_nt: TGCAGCGTTGAAGATGGGACAGGCAAAAACATTCAGTACTTC
cdr3_aa: CSVEDGTGKNIQYF

v_call: TRBV30
d_call: TRBD2
cdr3_length: 15
clone_size: NA
j_call: TRBJ2-5
cdr3_nt: TGTGCCTGGGCACCCGGACTAGCGGAGCAAGAGACCCAGTACTTC
cdr3_aa: CAWAPGLAEQETQYF

v_call: TRBV29-1
d_call: NA
cdr3_length: 10
clone_size: NA
j_call: TRBJ2-7
cdr3_nt: TGCAGTGCTATGGGGGACGAGCAGTACTTC
cdr3_aa: CSAMGDEQYF

v_call: TRBV13
d_call: NA
cdr3_length: 14
clone_size: NA
j_call: TRBJ1-2
cdr3_nt: TGTGCCAGCAGCTTAGGGTCATGGAACTATGGCTACACCTTC
cdr3_aa: CASSLGSWNYGYTF

v_call: TRBV7-9
d_call: NA
cdr3_length: 14
clone_size: NA
j_call: TRBJ2-1
cdr3_nt: TGTGCCAGCAGCTTAGTCGTCAGAAACAATGAGCAGTTCTTC
cdr3_aa: CASSLVVRNNEQFF

v_call: TRBV25-1
d_call: NA
cdr3_length: 12
clone_size: NA
j_call: TRBJ1-2
cdr3_nt: TGTGCCAGTGCAGACAGATACTATGGCTACACCTTC
cdr3_aa: CASADRYYGYTF

v_call: TRBV30
d_call: NA
cdr3_length: 14
clone_size: NA
j_call: TRBJ2-5
cdr3_nt: TGTGCCTGGAGTGTAGGTTACGGCCAAGAGACCCAGTACTTC
cdr3_aa: CAWSVGYGQETQYF

v_call: TRBV30
d_call: TRBD2
cdr3_length: 14
clone_size: NA
j_call: TRBJ2-1
cdr3_nt: TGTGCCTGGACTCAATCCCACGCGGGGGATGAGCAGTTCTTC
cdr3_aa: CAWTQSHAGDEQFF

v_call: TRBV5-1
d_call: TRBD2
cdr3_length: 18
clone_size: NA
j_call: TRBJ2-3
cdr3_nt: TGCGCCAGCAGCTTGGATCCTAGCGGGGTACCCGGGACAGATACGCAGTATTTT
cdr3_aa: CASSLDPSGVPGTDTQYF

v_call: TRBV29-1
d_call: NA
cdr3_length: 13
clone_size: few
j_call: TRBJ1-4
cdr3_nt: TGCAGCGTTCTCCCGGACACTAATGAAAAACTGTTTTTT
cdr3_aa: CSVLPDTNEKLFF

v_call: TRBV6-5
d_call: TRBD2
cdr3_length: 16
clone_size: few
j_call: TRBJ2-5
cdr3_nt: TGTGCCAGCAGTTTGAATTCGCGGGGGGCCCAAGAGACCCAGTACTTC
cdr3_aa: CASSLNSRGAQETQYF

v_call: TRBV10-2
d_call: NA
cdr3_length: 14
clone_size: few
j_call: TRBJ1-2
cdr3_nt: TGCGCCAGCAGTGAGTTTTCTACGGTAGAGGGCTACACCTTC
cdr3_aa: CASSEFSTVEGYTF

v_call: TRBV5-4
d_call: NA
cdr3_length: 15
clone_size: NA
j_call: TRBJ2-1
cdr3_nt: TGTGCCAGCAGCCCCGGCGCGCCGACCGCCAATGAGCAGTTCTTC
cdr3_aa: CASSPGAPTANEQFF

v_call: TRBV4-1
d_call: NA
cdr3_length: 15
clone_size: NA
j_call: TRBJ1-2
cdr3_nt: TGCGCCAGCAGCCAAGACAGGACGGCCAACTATGGCTACACCTTC
cdr3_aa: CASSQDRTANYGYTF

v_call: TRBV11-3
d_call: TRBD2
cdr3_length: 12
clone_size: NA
j_call: TRBJ2-1
cdr3_nt: TGTGCCAGCACCTTTAGCGGGGGAGAGCAGTTCTTC
cdr3_aa: CASTFSGGEQFF

v_call: TRBV6-5
d_call: NA
cdr3_length: 13
clone_size: NA
j_call: TRBJ1-2
cdr3_nt: TGTGCCAGCAGTTACTCGATTAGAGGAAGCTACACCTTC
cdr3_aa: CASSYSIRGSYTF

v_call: TRBV6-5
d_call: NA
cdr3_length: 16
clone_size: NA
j_call: TRBJ1-2
cdr3_nt: TGTGCCAGCAGTTACAGTAGTATACGAGCTAACTATGGCTACACCTTC
cdr3_aa: CASSYSSIRANYGYTF